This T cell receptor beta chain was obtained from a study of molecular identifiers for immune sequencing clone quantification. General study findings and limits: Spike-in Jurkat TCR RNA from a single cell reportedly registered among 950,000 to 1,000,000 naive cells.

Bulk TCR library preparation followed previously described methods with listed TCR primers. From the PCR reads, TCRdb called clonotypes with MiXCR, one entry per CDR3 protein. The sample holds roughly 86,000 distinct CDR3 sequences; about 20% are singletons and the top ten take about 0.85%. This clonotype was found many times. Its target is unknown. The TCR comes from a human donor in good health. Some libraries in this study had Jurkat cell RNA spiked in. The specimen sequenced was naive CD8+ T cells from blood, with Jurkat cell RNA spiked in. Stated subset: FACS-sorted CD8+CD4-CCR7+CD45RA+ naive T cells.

CDR3 in amino acids: CASSQDRVGYEQYF. The DNA for the CDR3 is TGCGCCAGCAGCCAGGACAGGGTGGGCTACGAGCAGTACTTC. This chain uses TRBV4-3 with TRBJ2-7; 8 nucleotides match TRBD1. The J segment lost 3 bases and the V segment lost 3 bases, leaving 4 bases of the junction unmatched. Germline assignment: CDR1 LGHNA and CDR2 YSLEER. The CDR3 loop spans 14 amino acids.